One sample yielded the 2 T cell receptor beta chains listed below, sequenced in a study of CD8+CD57+ T cells in acquired aplastic anemia. TCR beta VDJ combinations and CDR3 sequences were profiled from genomic DNA. One entry per CDR3 protein, called by TCRdb with MiXCR from the reads. The sample gives 150,000 to 200,000 distinct CDR3 sequences, roughly 45% of which show up once; over 0.95% is in the top ten. The source material was sorted CD4+, CD8+, or CD8+CD57+ T cells (not recorded which) from PBMCs. The receptors were sampled from a human donor in good health.

This clonotype has at least ten counts. The chain carries TRBV7-2 and TRBJ2-1, with D perhaps given as TRBD1 or TRBD2 (6 bases each). Trimming removed 7 bases from V and 1 base from J, with 20 bases in between. The CDR3 runs to 17 residues. In germline, CDR1 is SGHTA, CDR2 FQGNSA. CDR3 sequence reads: CASTEDGGARSYNEQFF. In DNA form, the CDR3 reads TGTGCCAGCACCGAAGACGGGGGCGCAAGGTCCTACAATGAGCAGTTCTTC.

V gene TRBV29-1 combines with J gene TRBJ1-1, with D unclear. Germline lookup yields CDR1 SQVTM and CDR2 ANQGSEA. V lost 7 bases, J lost 2 bases, and 14 bases lay in between. This CDR3 comprises 13 residues. The CDR3 DNA follows: TGCAGCGCGAAAGCGGGCGTCAACACTGAAGCTTTCTTT. Its protein is CSAKAGVNTEAFF. Full variable domain (outside the CDR3, taken from reference TRBV29-1 and TRBJ1-1): SAVISQKPSRDICQRGTSLTIQCQVDSQVTMMFWYRQQPGQSLTLIATANQGSEATYESGFVIDKFPISRPNLTFSTLTVSNMSPEDSSIYLCSAKAGVNTEAFFGQGTRLTVV.